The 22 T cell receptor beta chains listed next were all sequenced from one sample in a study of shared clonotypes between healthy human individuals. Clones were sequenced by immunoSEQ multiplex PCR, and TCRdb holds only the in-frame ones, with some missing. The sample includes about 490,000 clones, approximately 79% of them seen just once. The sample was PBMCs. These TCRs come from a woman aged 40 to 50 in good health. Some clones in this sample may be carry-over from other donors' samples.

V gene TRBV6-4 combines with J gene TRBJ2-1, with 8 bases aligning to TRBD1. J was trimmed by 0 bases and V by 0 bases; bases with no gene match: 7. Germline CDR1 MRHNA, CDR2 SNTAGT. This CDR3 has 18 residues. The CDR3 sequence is CASSDSTGTGPSYNEQFF. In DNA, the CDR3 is TGTGCCAGCAGTGACTCTACAGGGACAGGTCCCTCCTACAATGAGCAGTTCTTC.

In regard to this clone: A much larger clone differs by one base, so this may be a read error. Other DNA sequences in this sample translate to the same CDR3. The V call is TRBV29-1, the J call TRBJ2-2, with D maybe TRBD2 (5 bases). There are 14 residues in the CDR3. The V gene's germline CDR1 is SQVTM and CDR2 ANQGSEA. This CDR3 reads CSAAVGPNTGELFF. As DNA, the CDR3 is TGCAGCGCGGCTGTGGGTCCGAACACCGGGGAGCTGTTCTTT.

CDR3: CASSLSWGASPDTQYF. CDR3 nucleotides: TGTGCCAGCAGTTTATCGTGGGGAGCTTCCCCAGATACGCAGTATTTT. The rearrangement links TRBV27 to TRBJ2-3; perhaps TRBD2 as D (5 bases). Germline assignment: CDR1 MNHEY and CDR2 SMNVEV (reference sequence). The CDR3 extends over 16 amino acids. Between the trimmed V and J ends, which lost 0 bases and 4 bases, there was a span of 14 bases.

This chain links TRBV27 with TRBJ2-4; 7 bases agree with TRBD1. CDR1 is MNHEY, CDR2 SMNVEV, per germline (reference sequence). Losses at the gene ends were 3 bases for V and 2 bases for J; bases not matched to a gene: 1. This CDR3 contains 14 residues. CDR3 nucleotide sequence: TGTGCCAGCAGTTTGAGGGGGCCCAAAAACATTCAGTACTTC. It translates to CASSLRGPKNIQYF.

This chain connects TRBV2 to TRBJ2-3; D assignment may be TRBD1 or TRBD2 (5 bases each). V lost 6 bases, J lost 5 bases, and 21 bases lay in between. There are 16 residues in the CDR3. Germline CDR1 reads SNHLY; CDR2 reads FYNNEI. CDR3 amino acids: CASSRSGRPGIDTQYF. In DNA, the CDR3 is TGTGCCAGCAGCCGCTCGGGACGGCCTGGGATAGATACGCAGTATTTT.

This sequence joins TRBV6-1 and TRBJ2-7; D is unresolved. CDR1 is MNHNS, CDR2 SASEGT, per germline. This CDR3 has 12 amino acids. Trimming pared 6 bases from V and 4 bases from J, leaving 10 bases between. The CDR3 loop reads CASSGQFYEQYF. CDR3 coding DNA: TGTGCCAGCAGCGGGCAATTTTACGAGCAGTACTTC.

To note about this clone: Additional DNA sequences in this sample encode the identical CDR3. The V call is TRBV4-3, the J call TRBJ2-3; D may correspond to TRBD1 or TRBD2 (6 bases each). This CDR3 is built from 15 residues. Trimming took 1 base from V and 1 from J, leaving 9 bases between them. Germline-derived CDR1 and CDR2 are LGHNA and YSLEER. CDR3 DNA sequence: TGCGCCAGCAGCCAAGCCGGGGGCGGCACAGATACGCAGTATTTT. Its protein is CASSQAGGGTDTQYF.

The CDR3 loop is CASSLGGQETQYF. In nucleotides, the CDR3 is TGTGCCAGTAGTTTGGGAGGGCAAGAGACCCAGTACTTC. This chain links TRBV19 with TRBJ2-5; 7 bases map to TRBD2. The CDR3 has 13 residues. V was clipped by 5 bases and J by 2 bases; unmatched bases: 2. In germline, CDR1 is LNHDA, CDR2 SQIVND (reference sequence).

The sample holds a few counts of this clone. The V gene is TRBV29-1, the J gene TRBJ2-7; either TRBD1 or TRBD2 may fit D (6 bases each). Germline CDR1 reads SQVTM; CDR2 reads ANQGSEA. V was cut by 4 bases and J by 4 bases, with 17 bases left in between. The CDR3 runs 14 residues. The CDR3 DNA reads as TGCAGCGTTGTCCCCGGGGGCAGGGCATACGAGCAGTACTTC. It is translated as CSVVPGGRAYEQYF.

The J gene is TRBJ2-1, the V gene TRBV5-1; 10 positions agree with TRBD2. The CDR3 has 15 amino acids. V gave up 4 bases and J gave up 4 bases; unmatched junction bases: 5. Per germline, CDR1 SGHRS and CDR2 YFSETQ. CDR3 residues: CASSPGLATYNEQFF. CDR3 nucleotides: TGCGCCAGCAGCCCGGGACTAGCGACTTACAATGAGCAGTTCTTC.

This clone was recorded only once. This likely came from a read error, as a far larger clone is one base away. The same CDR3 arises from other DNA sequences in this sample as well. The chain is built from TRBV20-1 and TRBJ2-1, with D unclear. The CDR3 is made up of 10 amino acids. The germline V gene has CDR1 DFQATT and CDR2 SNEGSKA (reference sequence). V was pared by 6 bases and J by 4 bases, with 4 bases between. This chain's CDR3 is CSALYNEQFF. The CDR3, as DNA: TGCAGTGCACTTTACAATGAGCAGTTCTTC.

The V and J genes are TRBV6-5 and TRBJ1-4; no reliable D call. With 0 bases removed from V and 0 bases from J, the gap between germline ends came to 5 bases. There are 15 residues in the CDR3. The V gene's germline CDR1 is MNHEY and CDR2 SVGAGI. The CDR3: CASSYSETTNEKLFF. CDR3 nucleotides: TGTGCCAGCAGTTACTCGGAAACAACTAATGAAAAACTGTTTTTT.

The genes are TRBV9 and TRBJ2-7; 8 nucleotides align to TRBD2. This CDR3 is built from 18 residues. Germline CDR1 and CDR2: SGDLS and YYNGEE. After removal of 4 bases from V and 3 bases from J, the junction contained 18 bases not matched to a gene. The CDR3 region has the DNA TGTGCCAGCAGCCATACAGGGACTAGGGGCCCAATTCACTACGAGCAGTACTTC. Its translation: CASSHTGTRGPIHYEQYF.

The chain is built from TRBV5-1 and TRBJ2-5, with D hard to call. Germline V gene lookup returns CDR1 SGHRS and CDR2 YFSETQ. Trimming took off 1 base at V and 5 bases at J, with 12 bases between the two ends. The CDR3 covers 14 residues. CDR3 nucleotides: TGCGCCAGCAGCTTGAACAGCGTTGGGGAGACCCAGTACTTC. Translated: CASSLNSVGETQYF.

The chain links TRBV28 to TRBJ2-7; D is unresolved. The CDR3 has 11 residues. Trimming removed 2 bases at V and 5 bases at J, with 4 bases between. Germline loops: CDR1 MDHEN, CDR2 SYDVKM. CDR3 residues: CASSLGNEQYF. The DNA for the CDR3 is TGTGCCAGCAGTTTAGGAAACGAGCAGTACTTC.

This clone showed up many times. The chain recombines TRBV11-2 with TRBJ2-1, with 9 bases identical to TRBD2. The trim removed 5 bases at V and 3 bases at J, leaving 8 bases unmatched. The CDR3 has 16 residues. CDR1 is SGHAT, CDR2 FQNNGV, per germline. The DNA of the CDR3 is TGTGCCAGCAGCCCTAGGGGACTAGCCAACTACAATGAGCAGTTCTTC. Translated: CASSPRGLANYNEQFF.

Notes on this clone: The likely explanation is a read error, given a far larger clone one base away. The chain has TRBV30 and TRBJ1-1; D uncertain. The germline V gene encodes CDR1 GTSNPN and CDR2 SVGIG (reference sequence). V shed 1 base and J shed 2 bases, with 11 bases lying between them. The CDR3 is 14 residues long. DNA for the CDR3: TGTGCCTGGAGTGCGAGAGGGATAAACACTGAAGCTTTCTTT. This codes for CAWSARGINTEAFF.

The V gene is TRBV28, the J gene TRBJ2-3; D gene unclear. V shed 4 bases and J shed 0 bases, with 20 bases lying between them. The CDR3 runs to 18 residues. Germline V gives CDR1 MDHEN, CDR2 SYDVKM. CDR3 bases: TGTGCCAGCAGTTCCACGCCGTGGGCTGCCGTAAGCACAGATACGCAGTATTTT. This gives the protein CASSSTPWAAVSTDTQYF.

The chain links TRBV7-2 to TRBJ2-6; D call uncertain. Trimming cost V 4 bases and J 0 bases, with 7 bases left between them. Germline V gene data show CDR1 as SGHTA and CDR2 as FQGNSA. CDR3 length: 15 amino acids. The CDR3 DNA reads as TGTGCCAGCAGCTCGGTTCACTCTGGGGCCAACGTCCTGACTTTC. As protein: CASSSVHSGANVLTF.

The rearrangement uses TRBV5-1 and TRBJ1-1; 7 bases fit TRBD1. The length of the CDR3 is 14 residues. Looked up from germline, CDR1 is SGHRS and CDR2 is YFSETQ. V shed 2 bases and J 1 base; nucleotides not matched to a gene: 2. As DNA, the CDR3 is TGCGCCAGCAGCTTATGGGACAGGAACACTGAAGCTTTCTTT. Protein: CASSLWDRNTEAFF.

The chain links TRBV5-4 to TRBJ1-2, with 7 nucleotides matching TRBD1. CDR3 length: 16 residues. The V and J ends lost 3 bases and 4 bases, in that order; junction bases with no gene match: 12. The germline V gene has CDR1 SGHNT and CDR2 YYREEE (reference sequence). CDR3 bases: TGTGCCAGCAGCTACCGGGACAGACCCCTTGGCTATGGCTACACCTTC. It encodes CASSYRDRPLGYGYTF.

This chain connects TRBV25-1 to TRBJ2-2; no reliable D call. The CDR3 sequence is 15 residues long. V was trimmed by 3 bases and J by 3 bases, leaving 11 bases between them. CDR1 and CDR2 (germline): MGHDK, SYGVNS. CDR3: CASSDPRHHTGELFF. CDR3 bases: TGTGCCAGCAGTGACCCCAGACACCACACCGGGGAGCTGTTTTTT. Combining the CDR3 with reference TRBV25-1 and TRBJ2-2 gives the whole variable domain EADIYQTPRYLVIGTGKKITLECSQTMGHDKMYWYQQDPGMELHLIHYSYGVNSTEKGDLSSESTVSRIRTEHFPLTLESARPSHTSQYLCASSDPRHHTGELFFGEGSRLTVL.